Listed here is a single T cell receptor (beta chain). What it binds is not known. These data originate in a study of chemoradiotherapy in HPV16-positive cancers. Study observations and caveats: Candidate HPV-specific clones and E7-related TCR motifs grew in tumor during treatment.

The data were produced by immunoSEQ multiplex PCR, yet TCRdb's version contains in-frame clones alone and is incomplete. Of 20,000 or so clones listed, 87% were seen once; the top ten hold less than 2.5%. Here the sequenced sample was blood, taken from a patient who underwent chemoradiotherapy. The receptor's source is a human donor with HPV-associated anogenital cancer.

The CDR3 protein is CASSREGLSAYEQYF. The CDR3 DNA reads TGTGCCAGTAGTAGGGAAGGCCTGTCGGCCTACGAGCAGTACTTC. The chain employs TRBV19 and TRBJ2-7; no reliable D call. This CDR3 is built from 15 residues. Trimming left V 4 bases short and J 2 bases short, with 15 bases between. The germline CDR1 and CDR2 sequences are LNHDA and SQIVND (reference sequence).